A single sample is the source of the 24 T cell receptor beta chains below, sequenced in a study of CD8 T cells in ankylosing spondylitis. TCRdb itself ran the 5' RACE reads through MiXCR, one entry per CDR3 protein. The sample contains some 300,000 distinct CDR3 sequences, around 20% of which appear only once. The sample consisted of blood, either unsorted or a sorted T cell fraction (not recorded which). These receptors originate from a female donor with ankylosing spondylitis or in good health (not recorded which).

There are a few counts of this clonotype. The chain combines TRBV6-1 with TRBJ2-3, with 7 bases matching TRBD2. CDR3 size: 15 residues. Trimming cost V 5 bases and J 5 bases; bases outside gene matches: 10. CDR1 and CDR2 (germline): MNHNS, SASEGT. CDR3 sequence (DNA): TGTGCCAGCAGTAGGGTTGCGGGAGCCAAAGATACGCAGTATTTT. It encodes CASSRVAGAKDTQYF.

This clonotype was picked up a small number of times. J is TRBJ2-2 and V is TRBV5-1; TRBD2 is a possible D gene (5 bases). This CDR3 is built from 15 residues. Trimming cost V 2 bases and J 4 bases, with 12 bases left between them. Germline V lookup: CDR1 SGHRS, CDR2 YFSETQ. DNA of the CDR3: TGCGCCAGCAGCTTAAGACTGAGCGGCACCGGGGAGCTGTTTTTT. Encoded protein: CASSLRLSGTGELFF.

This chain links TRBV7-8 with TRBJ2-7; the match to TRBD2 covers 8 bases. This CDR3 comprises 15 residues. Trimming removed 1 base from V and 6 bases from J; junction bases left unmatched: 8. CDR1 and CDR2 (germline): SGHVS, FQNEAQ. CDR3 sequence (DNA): TGTGCCAGCAGCTTAGTGTCTAGCGGGCCCAGCGAGCAGTACTTC. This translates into CASSLVSSGPSEQYF.

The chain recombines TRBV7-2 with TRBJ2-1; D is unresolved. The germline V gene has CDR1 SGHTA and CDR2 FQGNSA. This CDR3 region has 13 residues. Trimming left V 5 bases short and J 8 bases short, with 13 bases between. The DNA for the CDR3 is TGTGCCAGCAGCCTAGTACCCTTCGATGAGCAGTTCTTC. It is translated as CASSLVPFDEQFF.

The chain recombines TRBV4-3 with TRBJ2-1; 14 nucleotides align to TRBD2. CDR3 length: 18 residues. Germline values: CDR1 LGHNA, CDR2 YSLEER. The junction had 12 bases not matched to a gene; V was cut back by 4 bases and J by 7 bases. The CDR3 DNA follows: TGCGCCAGCAGCCCAAAACGGGTAGGACTAGCGGGAGGTAATGAGCAGTTCTTC. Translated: CASSPKRVGLAGGNEQFF.

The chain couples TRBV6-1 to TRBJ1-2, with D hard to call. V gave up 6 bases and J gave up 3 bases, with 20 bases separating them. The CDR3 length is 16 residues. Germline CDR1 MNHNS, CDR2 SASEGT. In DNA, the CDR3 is TGTGCCAGCAGCCCAGGACTCACGGCGTCGTACTATGGCTACACCTTC. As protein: CASSPGLTASYYGYTF.

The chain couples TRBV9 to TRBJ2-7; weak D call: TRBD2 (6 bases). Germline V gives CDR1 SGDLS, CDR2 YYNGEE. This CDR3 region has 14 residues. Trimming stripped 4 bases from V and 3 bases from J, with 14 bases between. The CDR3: CASSSGPIYYEQYF. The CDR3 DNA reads TGTGCCAGCAGCAGCGGGCCGATATACTACGAGCAGTACTTC. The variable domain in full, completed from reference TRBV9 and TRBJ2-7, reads DSGVTQTPKHLITATGQRVTLRCSPRSGDLSVYWYQQSLDQGLQFLIQYYNGEERAKGNILERFSAQQFPDLHSELNLSSLELGDSALYFCASSSGPIYYEQYFGPGTRLTVT.

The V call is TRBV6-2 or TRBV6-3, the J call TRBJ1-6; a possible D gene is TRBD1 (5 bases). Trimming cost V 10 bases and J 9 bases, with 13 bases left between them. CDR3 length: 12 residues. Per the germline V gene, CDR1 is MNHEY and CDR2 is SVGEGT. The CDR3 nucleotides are TGTGCCACCCGGGACGGTCGTTCACCCCTCCACTTT. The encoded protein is CATRDGRSPLHF.

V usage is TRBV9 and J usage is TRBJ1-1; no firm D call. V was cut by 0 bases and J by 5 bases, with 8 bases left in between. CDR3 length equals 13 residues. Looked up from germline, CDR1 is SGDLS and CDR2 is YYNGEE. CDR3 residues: CASSVVVGTEAFF. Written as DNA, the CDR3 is TGTGCCAGCAGCGTAGTCGTTGGGACTGAAGCTTTCTTT.

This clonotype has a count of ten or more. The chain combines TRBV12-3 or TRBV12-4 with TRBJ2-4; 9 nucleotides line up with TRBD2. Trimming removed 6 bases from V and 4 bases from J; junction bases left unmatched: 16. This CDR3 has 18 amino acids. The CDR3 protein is CASSRRLAEDPLKNIQYF. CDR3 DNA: TGTGCCAGCAGCCGGAGACTAGCGGAAGACCCGTTGAAAAACATTCAGTACTTC.

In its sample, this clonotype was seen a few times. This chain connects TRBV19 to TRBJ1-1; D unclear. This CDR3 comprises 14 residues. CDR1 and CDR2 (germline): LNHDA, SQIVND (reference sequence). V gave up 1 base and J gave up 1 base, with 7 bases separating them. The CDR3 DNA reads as TGTGCCAGTAGTATAGGTGTTCAGAACACTGAAGCTTTCTTT. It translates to CASSIGVQNTEAFF.

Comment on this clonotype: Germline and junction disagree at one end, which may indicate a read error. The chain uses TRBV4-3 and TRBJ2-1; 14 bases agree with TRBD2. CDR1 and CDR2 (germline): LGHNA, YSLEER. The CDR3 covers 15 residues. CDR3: CASSQDPTSGRASEF. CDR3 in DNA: TGCGCCAGCAGCCAAGACCCGACTAGCGGGAGGGCCTCGGAATTC.

The CDR3 is CASSPRSGALEQYF. CDR3 bases: TGTGCCAGCAGCCCCAGGAGCGGGGCCTTGGAGCAGTACTTC. V and J are TRBV7-2 and TRBJ2-7, with 7 bases lining up with TRBD2. The J segment lost 7 bases and the V segment lost 5 bases, leaving 11 bases of the junction unmatched. This CDR3 spans 14 amino acids. Germline CDR1 reads SGHTA; CDR2 reads FQGNSA.

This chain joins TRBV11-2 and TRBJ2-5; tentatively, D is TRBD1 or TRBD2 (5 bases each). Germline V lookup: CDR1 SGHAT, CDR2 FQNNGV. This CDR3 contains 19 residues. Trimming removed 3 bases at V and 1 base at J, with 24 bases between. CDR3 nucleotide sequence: TGTGCCAGCAGCTTGGTGGGCAGACCCAGGGCTAGCCCCCAAGAGACCCAGTACTTC. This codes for CASSLVGRPRASPQETQYF.

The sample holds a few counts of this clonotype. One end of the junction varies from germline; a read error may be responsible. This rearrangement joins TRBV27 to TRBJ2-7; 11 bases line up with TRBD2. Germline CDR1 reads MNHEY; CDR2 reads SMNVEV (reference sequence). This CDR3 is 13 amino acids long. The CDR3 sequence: CASSFLAGGPLDF. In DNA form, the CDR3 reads TGTGCCAGCAGTTTTTTAGCGGGAGGGCCCTTGGACTTC.

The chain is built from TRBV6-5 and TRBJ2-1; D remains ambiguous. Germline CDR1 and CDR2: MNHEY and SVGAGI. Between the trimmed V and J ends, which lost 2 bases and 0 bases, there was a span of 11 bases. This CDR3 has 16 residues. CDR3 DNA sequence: TGTGCCAGCAGTTACGATCCTCCTAGCTCCTACAATGAGCAGTTCTTC. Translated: CASSYDPPSSYNEQFF.

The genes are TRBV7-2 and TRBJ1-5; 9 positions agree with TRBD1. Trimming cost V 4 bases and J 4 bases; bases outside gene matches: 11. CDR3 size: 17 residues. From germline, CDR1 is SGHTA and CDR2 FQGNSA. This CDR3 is CASSSGGRGQGNQPQHF. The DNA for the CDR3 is TGTGCCAGCAGCTCGGGGGGTAGGGGACAGGGAAATCAGCCCCAGCATTTT. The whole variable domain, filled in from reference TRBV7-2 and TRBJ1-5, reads GAGVSQSPSNKVTEKGKDVELRCDPISGHTALYWYRQSLGQGLEFLIYFQGNSAPDKSGLPSDRFSAERTGGSVSTLTIQRTQQEDSAVYLCASSSGGRGQGNQPQHFGDGTRLSIL.

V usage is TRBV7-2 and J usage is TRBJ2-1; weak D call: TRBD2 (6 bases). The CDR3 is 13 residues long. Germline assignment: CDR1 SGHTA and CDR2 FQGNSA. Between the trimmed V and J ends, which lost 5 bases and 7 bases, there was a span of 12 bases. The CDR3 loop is CASSLTGGNEQFF. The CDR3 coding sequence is TGTGCCAGCAGCCTCACCGGAGGGAATGAGCAGTTCTTC.

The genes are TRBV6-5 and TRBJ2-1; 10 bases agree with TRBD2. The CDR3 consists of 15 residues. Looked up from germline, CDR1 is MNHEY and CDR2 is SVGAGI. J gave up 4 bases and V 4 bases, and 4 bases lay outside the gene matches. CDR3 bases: TGTGCCAGCAGTTGGGGGACTAGCGAGTACAATGAGCAGTTCTTC. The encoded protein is CASSWGTSEYNEQFF.

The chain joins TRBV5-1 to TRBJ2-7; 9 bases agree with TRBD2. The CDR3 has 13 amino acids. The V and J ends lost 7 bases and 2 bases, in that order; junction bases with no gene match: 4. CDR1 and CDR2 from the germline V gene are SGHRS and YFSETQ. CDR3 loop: CASGAGGTYEQYF. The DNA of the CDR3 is TGCGCCAGCGGGGCGGGAGGGACCTACGAGCAGTACTTC.

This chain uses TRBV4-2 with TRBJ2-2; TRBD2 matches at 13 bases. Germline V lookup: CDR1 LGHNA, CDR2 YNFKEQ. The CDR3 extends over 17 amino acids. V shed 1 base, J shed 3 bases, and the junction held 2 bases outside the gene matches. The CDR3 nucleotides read TGTGCCAGCAGCCAAGGAACTAGCGGGGGGGACACCGGGGAGCTGTTTTTT. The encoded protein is CASSQGTSGGDTGELFF.

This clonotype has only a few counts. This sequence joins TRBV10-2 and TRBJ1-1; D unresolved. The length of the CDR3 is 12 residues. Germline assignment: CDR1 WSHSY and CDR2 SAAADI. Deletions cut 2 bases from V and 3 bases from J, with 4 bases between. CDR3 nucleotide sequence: TGCGCCAGCAGTGAGCCACACACTGAAGCTTTCTTT. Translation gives CASSEPHTEAFF.

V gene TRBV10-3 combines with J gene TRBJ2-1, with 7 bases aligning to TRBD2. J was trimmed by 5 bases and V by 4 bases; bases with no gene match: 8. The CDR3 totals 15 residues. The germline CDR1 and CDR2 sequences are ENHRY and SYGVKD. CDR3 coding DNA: TGTGCCATCAGTGGTGTTAGCGGGCCCCACAATGAGCAGTTCTTC. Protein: CAISGVSGPHNEQFF.

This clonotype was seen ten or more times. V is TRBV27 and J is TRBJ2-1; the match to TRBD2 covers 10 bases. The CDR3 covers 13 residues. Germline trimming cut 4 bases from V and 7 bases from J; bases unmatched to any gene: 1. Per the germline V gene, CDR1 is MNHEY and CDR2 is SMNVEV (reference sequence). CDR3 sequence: CASSSSGRNEQFF. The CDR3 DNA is TGTGCCAGCAGTTCTAGCGGGAGAAATGAGCAGTTCTTC.